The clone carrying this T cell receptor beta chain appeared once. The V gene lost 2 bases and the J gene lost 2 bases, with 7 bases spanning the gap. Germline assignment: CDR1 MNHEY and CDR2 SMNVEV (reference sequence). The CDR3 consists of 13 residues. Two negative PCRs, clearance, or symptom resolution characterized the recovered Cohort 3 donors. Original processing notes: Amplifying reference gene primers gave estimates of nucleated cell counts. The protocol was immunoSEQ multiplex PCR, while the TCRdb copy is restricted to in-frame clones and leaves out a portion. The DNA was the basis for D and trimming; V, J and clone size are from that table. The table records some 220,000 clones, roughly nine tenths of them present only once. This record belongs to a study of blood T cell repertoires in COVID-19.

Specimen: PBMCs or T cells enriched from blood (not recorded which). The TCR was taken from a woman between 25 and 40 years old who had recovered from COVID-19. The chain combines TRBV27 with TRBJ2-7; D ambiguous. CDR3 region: CASSLGPAYEQYF. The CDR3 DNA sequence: TGTGCCAGCAGTTTAGGGCCGGCCTACGAGCAGTACTTC.